What follows are 13 T cell receptor beta chains derived from one specimen sequenced in a study of OX40 agonist ivuxolimab in advanced cancers. Here immunoSEQ multiplex PCR was the method, and the copy in TCRdb shows in-frame clones only, minus some. In the table there are 100,000 or so clones, about 88% of which are singletons. This specimen was CD4+ or CD8+ T cells sorted from blood, taken in a trial of the OX40 agonist ivuxolimab. The receptors come from an adult with an advanced solid tumor such as melanoma, head and neck, liver or kidney cancer.

The V call is TRBV2, the J call TRBJ1-5; D is undetermined. From germline, CDR1 is SNHLY and CDR2 FYNNEI. The V end was cut by 4 bases, the J end by 2 bases, with 9 bases between. This CDR3 is built from 14 residues. CDR3 nucleotide sequence: TGTGCCAGCAGTGCCCAGGAAGGCAATCAGCCCCAGCATTTT. It translates to CASSAQEGNQPQHF.

V usage is TRBV4-2 and J usage is TRBJ1-4, with D hard to call. Trimming left V 1 base short and J 7 bases short, with 16 bases between. The CDR3 contains 16 residues. Germline V lookup: CDR1 LGHNA, CDR2 YNFKEQ. The CDR3 protein is CASSQVSQGSGEKLFF. The CDR3 region has the DNA TGTGCCAGCAGCCAAGTGTCCCAAGGCAGTGGTGAAAAACTGTTTTTT.

This chain connects TRBV6-1 to TRBJ1-2; D not resolved. The CDR3 runs 14 residues. V was cut by 2 bases and J by 4 bases, with 11 bases left in between. Germline V gene sequence: CDR1 MNHNS, CDR2 SASEGT. In nucleotides, the CDR3 is TGTGCCAGCAGTGAAAGTGGGCGATCCTATGGCTACACCTTC. As protein: CASSESGRSYGYTF.

V usage is TRBV5-1 and J usage is TRBJ2-1; TRBD2 aligns across 10 bases. V lost 2 bases to trimming and J lost 2 bases; unmatched junction nucleotides: 1. The CDR3 runs 15 residues. The germline CDR1 and CDR2 sequences are SGHRS and YFSETQ. CDR3 nucleotides: TGCGCCAGCAGCTTAGCGGGGGGGACCTACAATGAGCAGTTCTTC. It encodes CASSLAGGTYNEQFF. Full variable domain (missing parts from reference TRBV5-1 and TRBJ2-1): KAGVTQTPRYLIKTRGQQVTLSCSPISGHRSVSWYQQTPGQGLQFLFEYFSETQRNKGNFPGRFSGRQFSNSRSEMNVSTLELGDSALYLCASSLAGGTYNEQFFGPGTRLTVL.

V usage is TRBV19 and J usage is TRBJ2-1; TRBD1 matches 7 bases. The germline V gene encodes CDR1 LNHDA and CDR2 SQIVND (reference sequence). The CDR3 totals 15 residues. J gave up 5 bases and V 6 bases, and 10 bases lay outside the gene matches. CDR3 sequence (DNA): TGTGCCAGTAGCACCATTGACAGGGAGCACAATGAGCAGTTCTTC. Its translation is CASSTIDREHNEQFF.

The chain links TRBV2 to TRBJ1-6; TRBD1 agrees at 7 bases. The junction had 4 bases not matched to a gene; V was cut back by 5 bases and J by 9 bases. The germline V gene has CDR1 SNHLY and CDR2 FYNNEI. This CDR3 has 13 residues. The CDR3 nucleotides read TGTGCCAGCAGTCAGGGGGATGGTTCACCCCTCCACTTT. The encoded protein is CASSQGDGSPLHF.

This clone was observed a few times. The chain is built from TRBV6-1 and TRBJ2-7, with TRBD2 identical over 11 bases. V was pared by 10 bases and J by 7 bases, with 9 bases of the junction left unmatched. The CDR3 covers 13 residues. Germline V gene data show CDR1 as MNHNS and CDR2 as SASEGT. DNA of the CDR3: TGTGCCACCTTGACTAGCGGGAACGGGGAGCAGTACTTC. Translating gives CATLTSGNGEQYF.

V is TRBV14 and J is TRBJ2-7; 9 bases line up with TRBD1. The germline V gene has CDR1 SGHDN and CDR2 FVKESK. This CDR3 has 15 residues. V lost 6 bases, J lost 2 bases, and 8 bases stayed unmatched. The CDR3 spells CASRATDRGTYEQYF. The DNA for the CDR3 is TGTGCCAGCAGGGCAACGGACAGGGGAACCTACGAGCAGTACTTC.

As DNA, the CDR3 is TGTGCCAGCAGCCAGGGGGGAAACGAGCAGTACTTC. It encodes CASSQGGNEQYF. V usage is TRBV7-2 and J usage is TRBJ2-7; tentative D call: TRBD1 (7 bases). The CDR3 consists of 12 residues. With 5 bases removed from V and 5 bases from J, the gap between germline ends came to 10 bases. Germline V gives CDR1 SGHTA, CDR2 FQGNSA.

The V gene is TRBV7-2, the J gene TRBJ2-2, with TRBD1 identical over 9 bases. V shed 2 bases, J shed 3 bases, and the junction held 4 bases outside the gene matches. Germline loops: CDR1 SGHTA, CDR2 FQGNSA. This CDR3 contains 16 residues. The CDR3 nucleotides are TGTGCCAGCAGCTTAACAGGGGGCTTGGACACCGGGGAGCTGTTTTTT. It specifies CASSLTGGLDTGELFF.

The chain combines TRBV7-9 with TRBJ2-1, with 9 positions matching TRBD2. V shed 1 base, J shed 10 bases, and the junction held 8 bases outside the gene matches. CDR3 length: 15 amino acids. Germline CDR1 and CDR2: SEHNR and FQNEAQ (reference sequence). CDR3 residues: CASSLGVSGSTEQFF. CDR3 nucleotide sequence: TGTGCCAGCAGCTTAGGAGTTAGCGGGAGTACGGAGCAGTTCTTC.

The rearrangement joins TRBV27 to TRBJ1-1; D not certain. Deletions cut 2 bases from V and 0 bases from J, with 10 bases between. The CDR3 length is 15 residues. Germline V CDR1 and CDR2: MNHEY, SMNVEV (reference sequence). The CDR3 protein is CASSLIQALNTEAFF. Here the CDR3 DNA reads TGTGCCAGCAGTTTAATCCAGGCTTTGAACACTGAAGCTTTCTTT.

The rearrangement joins TRBV21-1 to TRBJ2-2; TRBD1, the D gene given by the table, was not confirmed from the DNA. TRBV21-1 represents a pseudogene. This CDR3 is 18 amino acids long. The CDR3 DNA follows: TGTGCCAGCAGTCCTCCGGGACAGAGATTGGGAAACACCGGGGAGCTGTTTTTT. It specifies CASSPPGQRLGNTGELFF.